This TCR beta chain was captured in a study of blood T cell repertoires in COVID-19. Study information: The analysed material was cDNA or gDNA that came from T cells, B-cell-depleted T cells, or PBMCs.

The ends were cut back, 0 bases at V and 0 bases at J, with 7 bases in the middle. This CDR3 has 15 residues. Germline V lookup: CDR1 SGHRS, CDR2 YFSETQ. Using immunoSEQ multiplex PCR, the repertoire was profiled, and TCRdb retains in-frame clones only, with some absent. The sample lists tens of thousands of clones; about 86% were seen once. The V gene is TRBV5-1, the J gene TRBJ1-5, with D perhaps matching TRBD1 (5 bases). This TCR was recovered from a human donor with acute or convalescent COVID-19. The donor label of this sample is uncertain. Sequencing was carried out using peripheral blood. The CDR3 sequence is CASSLAGGSNQPQHF. For the CDR3, the DNA is TGCGCCAGCAGCTTGGCCGGGGGTAGCAATCAGCCCCAGCATTTT.